This T cell receptor (beta chain) stems from a study of cytomegalovirus exposure and HLA in healthy donors. Amplification used 60 Vbeta primers and 13 Jbeta primers. Using immunoSEQ multiplex PCR, the repertoire was profiled, and TCRdb retains in-frame clones only, with some absent. The data contain approximately 190,000 clones, around four fifths of them singletons. CDR1 and CDR2 from the germline V gene are SGHRS and YFSETQ. After removal of 9 bases from V and 5 bases from J, the junction contained 5 bases not matched to a gene. The CDR3 covers 13 residues. Sample: PBMCs. The TCR was taken from a woman aged 18-30 years in good health and CMV-seronegative. The V call is TRBV5-1, the J call TRBJ2-1, with 10 nucleotides matching TRBD1. CDR3 region: CATGTGANNEQFF. The DNA for the CDR3 is TGCGCCACCGGGACAGGGGCTAACAATGAGCAGTTCTTC.